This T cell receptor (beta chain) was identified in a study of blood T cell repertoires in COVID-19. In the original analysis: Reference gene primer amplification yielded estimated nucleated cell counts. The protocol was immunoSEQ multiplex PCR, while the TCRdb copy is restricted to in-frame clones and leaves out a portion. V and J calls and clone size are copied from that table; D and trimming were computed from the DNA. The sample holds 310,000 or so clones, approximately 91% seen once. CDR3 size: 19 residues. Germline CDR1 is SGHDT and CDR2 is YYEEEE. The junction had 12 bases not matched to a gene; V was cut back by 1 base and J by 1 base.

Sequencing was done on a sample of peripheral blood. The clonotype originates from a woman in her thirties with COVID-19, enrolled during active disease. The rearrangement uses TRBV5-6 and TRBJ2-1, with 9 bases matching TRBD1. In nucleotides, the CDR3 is TGTGCCAGCAGCTTGTTCCCGGGACAGGGTATAAGGTCCTACAATGAGCAGTTCTTC. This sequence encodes CASSLFPGQGIRSYNEQFF.